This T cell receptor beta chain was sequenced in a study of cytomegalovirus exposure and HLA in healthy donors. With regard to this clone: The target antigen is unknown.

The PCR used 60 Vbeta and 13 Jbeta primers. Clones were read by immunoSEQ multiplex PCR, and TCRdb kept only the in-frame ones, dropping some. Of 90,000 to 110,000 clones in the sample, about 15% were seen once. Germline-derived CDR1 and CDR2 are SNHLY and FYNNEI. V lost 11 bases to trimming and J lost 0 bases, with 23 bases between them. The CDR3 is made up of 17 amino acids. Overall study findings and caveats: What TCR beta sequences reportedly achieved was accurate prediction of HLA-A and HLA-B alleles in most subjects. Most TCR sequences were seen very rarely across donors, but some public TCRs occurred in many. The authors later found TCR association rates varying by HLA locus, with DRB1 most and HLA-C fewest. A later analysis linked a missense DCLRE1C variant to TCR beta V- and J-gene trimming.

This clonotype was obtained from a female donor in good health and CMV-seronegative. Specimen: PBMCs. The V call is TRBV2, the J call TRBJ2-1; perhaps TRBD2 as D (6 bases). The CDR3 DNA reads TGTGCCGCCCGAGGAGGGCCTGTACCGGGCTCCTACAATGAGCAGTTCTTC. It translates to CAARGGPVPGSYNEQFF.